This is a list of T cell receptor beta chains from one sample in a study of STAT3 mutations in large granular lymphocyte leukemia. The repertoire was sequenced with immunoSEQ multiplex PCR; TCRdb's copy has only in-frame clones and lacks some. The sample comprises roughly 46,000 clones, roughly 81% of which are singletons, and around 0.43% rests with the top ten. Material: PBMCs. The receptors derive from a human donor with T large granular lymphocyte leukemia. Some clones in this sample may be carry-over from other donors' samples. CDR3s include the opening cysteine and the closing phenylalanine or tryptophan. A D gene is named only where the DNA matches it firmly. Not all rows give a size; the values are once, few, many and, for expanded clones, a class.

len,j_gene,abundance,d_gene,v_gene,CDR3nt,CDR3aa
12,TRBJ2-1,NA,NA,TRBV28,TGTGCCAGCAGTTTATCCTACAATGAGCAGTTCTTC,CASSLSYNEQFF
11,TRBJ2-7,few,NA,TRBV28,TGTGCCAGCAGTTTAATCGGTGAGCAGTACTTC,CASSLIGEQYF
15,TRBJ2-7,NA,NA,TRBV5-4,TGTGCCAGCAGCTCAACCGGGACCGGCGCTTACGAGCAGTACTTC,CASSSTGTGAYEQYF
13,TRBJ2-3,once,NA,TRBV25-1,TGTGCCAGCAGTGAATTTCGGACAGATACGCAGTATTTT,CASSEFRTDTQYF
15,TRBJ2-2,NA,NA,TRBV19,TGTGCCAGTAGTATTCTTGACAGGAACACCGGGGAGCTGTTTTTT,CASSILDRNTGELFF
17,TRBJ2-6,once,NA,TRBV11-3,TGTGCCAGGACACCACACATCTTGCAAGCGCAGGCCAACGTCCTGACTTTC,CARTPHILQAQANVLTF
15,TRBJ1-1,NA,TRBD1,TRBV5-6,TGTGCCAGCAGCTTATATCTCCGACAGGGGGAAACGGCTTTCTTT,CASSLYLRQGETAFF
14,TRBJ2-3,NA,NA,TRBV7-8,TGTGCCAGCAGCGCCCATGGCAGGGCAGATACGCAGTATTTT,CASSAHGRADTQYF
17,TRBJ1-6,NA,NA,TRBV28,TGTGCCAGCAGTTTCCCCGCACAGGCCAGGTATAATTCACCCCTCCACTTT,CASSFPAQARYNSPLHF
14,TRBJ1-5,NA,NA,TRBV5-1,TGCGCCAGCAGCTTGGGGGGCGGAAATCAGCCCCAGCATTTT,CASSLGGGNQPQHF
13,TRBJ1-1,NA,NA,TRBV29-1,TGCAGCGTTGAAGCCGCGATTGGCACTGAAGCTTTCTTT,CSVEAAIGTEAFF
11,TRBJ1-4,NA,NA,TRBV28,TGTGCCAGCAGTTTCCGCGAAGGGCTGTTTTTT,CASSFREGLFF
16,TRBJ1-5,NA,NA,TRBV18,TGTGCCAGCTCACAAGAGGACCGGGGGGCTAATCAGCCCCAGCATTTT,CASSQEDRGANQPQHF
15,TRBJ2-5,NA,NA,TRBV25-1,TGTGCCAGCAGTGACACCCAGGGGTCCCAAGAGACCCAGTACTTC,CASSDTQGSQETQYF
16,TRBJ2-3,NA,TRBD2,TRBV5-5,TGTGCCAGCAGCTCCCAACTAGCGGGGGTCACAGATACGCAGTATTTT,CASSSQLAGVTDTQYF
17,TRBJ2-3,NA,TRBD1,TRBV4-1,TGCGCCAGCAGCCAAAAGCCCTTGACAGGGCTCTCAGATACGCAGTATTTT,CASSQKPLTGLSDTQYF
17,TRBJ1-3,NA,NA,TRBV15,TGTGCCACCAGCCCACGAGGGCAGGGCTGGGCTGGAAACACCATATATTTT,CATSPRGQGWAGNTIYF
12,TRBJ1-2,NA,TRBD1,TRBV10-2,TGCGCCAGCAGTGGACAGGGCCCCCAGTACACCTTC,CASSGQGPQYTF
13,TRBJ1-4,NA,TRBD1,TRBV29-1,TGCAGCTGTGCCCTGGACAGGAGGGAAAAACTGTTTTTT,CSCALDRREKLFF
15,TRBJ2-1,few,NA,TRBV7-2,TGTGCCAGCAGCCACCCCGGCCGTAGCAGCAATGAGCAGTTCTTC,CASSHPGRSSNEQFF
15,TRBJ1-5,NA,TRBD1,TRBV6-1,TGTGCCAGCAGTGCCTGGACAGGTAGCAATCAGCCCCAGCATTTT,CASSAWTGSNQPQHF
14,TRBJ1-6,NA,NA,TRBV10-3,TGTGCCATCAGTGAGGGAACAGGCAATTCACCCCTCCACTTT,CAISEGTGNSPLHF
15,TRBJ2-3,NA,NA,TRBV5-1,TGCGCCAGCAGCTTGCTCGGAACTAGCACAGATACGCAGTATTTT,CASSLLGTSTDTQYF
12,TRBJ2-5,NA,NA,TRBV2,TGTGCCAGCAGTGACAGGCAAGAGACCCAGTACTTC,CASSDRQETQYF
12,TRBJ1-5,NA,NA,TRBV4-1,TGCGCCAGCAGCCAATCGGGATTGCCCCAGCATTTT,CASSQSGLPQHF
17,TRBJ2-3,NA,TRBD2,TRBV9,TGTGCCAGCAGCGAGGCACCCCCGGGACTACGCACAGATACGCAGTATTTT,CASSEAPPGLRTDTQYF
12,TRBJ2-7,few,NA,TRBV28,TGTGCCAGCAGTTCTCCACCCTACGAGCAGTACTTC,CASSSPPYEQYF
16,TRBJ2-3,NA,NA,TRBV11-1,TGTGCCAGCAGCTTACAGGCGGGGACATCCACAGATACGCAGTATTTT,CASSLQAGTSTDTQYF
14,TRBJ2-7,NA,NA,TRBV5-1,TGCGCCAGCAGCAGGGAGGCGGATTCCTACGAGCAGTACTTC,CASSREADSYEQYF
13,TRBJ1-2,NA,NA,TRBV28,TGTGCCAGCAGTCCCGGACCGGACATTGGCTACACCTTC,CASSPGPDIGYTF
14,TRBJ1-6,NA,TRBD1,TRBV5-4,TGTGCCAGCAGGGGGGACAGCGATAATTCACCCCTCCACTTT,CASRGDSDNSPLHF
14,TRBJ1-1,NA,NA,TRBV28,TGTGCCAGCAGTTTATCTGGACAGTCCACTGAAGCTTTCTTT,CASSLSGQSTEAFF
17,TRBJ1-6,once,TRBD1,TRBV7-2,TGTGCCAGCAGCTTAGCCCTGACAGGGGTAGACAATTCACCCCTCCACTTT,CASSLALTGVDNSPLHF